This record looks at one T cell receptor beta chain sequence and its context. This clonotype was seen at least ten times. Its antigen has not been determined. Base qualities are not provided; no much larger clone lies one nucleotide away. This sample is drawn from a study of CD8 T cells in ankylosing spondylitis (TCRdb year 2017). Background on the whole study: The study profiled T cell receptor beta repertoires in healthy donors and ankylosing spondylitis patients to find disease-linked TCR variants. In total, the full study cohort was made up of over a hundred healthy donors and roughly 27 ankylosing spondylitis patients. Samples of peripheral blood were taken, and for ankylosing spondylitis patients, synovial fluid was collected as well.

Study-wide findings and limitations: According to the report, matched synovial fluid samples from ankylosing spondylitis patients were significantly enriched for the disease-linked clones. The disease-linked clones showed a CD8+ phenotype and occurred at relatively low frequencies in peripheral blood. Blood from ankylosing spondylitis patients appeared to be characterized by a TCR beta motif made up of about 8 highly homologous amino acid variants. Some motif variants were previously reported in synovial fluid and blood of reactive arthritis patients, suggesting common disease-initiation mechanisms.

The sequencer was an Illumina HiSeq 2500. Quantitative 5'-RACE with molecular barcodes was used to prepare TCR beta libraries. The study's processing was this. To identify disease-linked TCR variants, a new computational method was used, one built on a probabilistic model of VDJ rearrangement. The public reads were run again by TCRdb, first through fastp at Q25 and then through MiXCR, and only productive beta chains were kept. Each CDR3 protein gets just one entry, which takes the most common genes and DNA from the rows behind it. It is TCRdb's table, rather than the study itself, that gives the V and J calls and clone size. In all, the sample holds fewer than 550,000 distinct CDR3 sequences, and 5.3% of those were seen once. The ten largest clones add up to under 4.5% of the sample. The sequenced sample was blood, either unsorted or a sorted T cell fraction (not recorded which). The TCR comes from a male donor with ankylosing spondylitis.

The CDR3 loop reads CSAPTSYNEQFF. The DNA sequence is TGCAGTGCTCCCACATCCTACAATGAGCAGTTCTTC. The chain joins TRBV20-1 to TRBJ2-1; the D gene cannot be named for sure. The germline V gene (reference sequence) provides CDR1 DFQATT and CDR2 SNEGSKA. V is shortened by 5 bases, J by 1 base, and the region joining them spans 6 bases. From its cysteine to its phenylalanine, the CDR3 spans 12 amino acids. Only the CDR3 DNA stays, 36 bases, in frame from base 1.